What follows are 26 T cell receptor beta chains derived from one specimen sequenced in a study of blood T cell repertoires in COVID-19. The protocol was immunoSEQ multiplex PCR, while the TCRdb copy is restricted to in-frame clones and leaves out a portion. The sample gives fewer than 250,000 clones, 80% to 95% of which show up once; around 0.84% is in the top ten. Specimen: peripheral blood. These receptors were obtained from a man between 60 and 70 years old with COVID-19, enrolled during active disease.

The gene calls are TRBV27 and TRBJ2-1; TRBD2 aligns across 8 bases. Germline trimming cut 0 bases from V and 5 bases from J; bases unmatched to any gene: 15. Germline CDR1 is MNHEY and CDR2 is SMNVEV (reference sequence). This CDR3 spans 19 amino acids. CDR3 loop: CASSLSGGFGGGSDNEQFF. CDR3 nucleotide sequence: TGTGCCAGCAGTTTATCGGGCGGTTTTGGCGGGGGGTCTGACAATGAGCAGTTCTTC.

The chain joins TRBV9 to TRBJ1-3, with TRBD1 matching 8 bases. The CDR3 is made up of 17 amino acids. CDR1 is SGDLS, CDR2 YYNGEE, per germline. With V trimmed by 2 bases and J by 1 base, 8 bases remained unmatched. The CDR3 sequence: CASSVSPGQDSGNTIYF. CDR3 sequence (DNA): TGTGCCAGCAGCGTTTCCCCGGGACAGGATTCTGGAAACACCATATATTTT.

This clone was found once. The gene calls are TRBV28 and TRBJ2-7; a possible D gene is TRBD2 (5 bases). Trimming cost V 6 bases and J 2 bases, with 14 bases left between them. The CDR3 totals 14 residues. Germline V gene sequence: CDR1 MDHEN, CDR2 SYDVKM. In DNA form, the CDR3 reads TGTGCCAGCAGCCCCGGCCGGGGTGCCTACGAGCAGTACTTC. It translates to CASSPGRGAYEQYF.

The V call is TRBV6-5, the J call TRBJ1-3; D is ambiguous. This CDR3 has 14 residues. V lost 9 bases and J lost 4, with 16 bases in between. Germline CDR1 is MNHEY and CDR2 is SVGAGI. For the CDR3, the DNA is TGTGCCAGTGTGTCCTCTACGTTGGGAAACACCATATATTTT. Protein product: CASVSSTLGNTIYF.

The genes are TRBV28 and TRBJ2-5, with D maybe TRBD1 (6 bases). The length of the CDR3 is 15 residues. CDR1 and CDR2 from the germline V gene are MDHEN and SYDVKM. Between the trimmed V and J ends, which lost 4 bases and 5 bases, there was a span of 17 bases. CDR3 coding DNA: TGTGCCAGCAGTTCCGTCCTCAGGGGTGGGGAGACCCAGTACTTC. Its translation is CASSSVLRGGETQYF. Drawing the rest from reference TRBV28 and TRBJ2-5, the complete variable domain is DVKVTQSSRYLVKRTGEKVFLECVQDMDHENMFWYRQDPGLGLRLIYFSYDVKMKEKGDIPEGYSVSREKKERFSLILESASTNQTSMYLCASSSVLRGGETQYFGPGTRLLVL.

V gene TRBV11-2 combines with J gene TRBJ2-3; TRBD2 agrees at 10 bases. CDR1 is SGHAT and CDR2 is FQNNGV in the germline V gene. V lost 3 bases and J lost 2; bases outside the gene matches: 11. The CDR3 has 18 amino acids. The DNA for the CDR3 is TGTGCCAGCAGCTTGCGACTAGCGGGCGTACCCAACACAGATACGCAGTATTTT. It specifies CASSLRLAGVPNTDTQYF. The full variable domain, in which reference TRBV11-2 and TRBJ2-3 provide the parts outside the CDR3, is EAGVAQSPRYKIIEKRQSVAFWCNPISGHATLYWYQQILGQGPKLLIQFQNNGVVDDSQLPKDRFSAERLKGVDSTLKIQPAKLEDSAVYLCASSLRLAGVPNTDTQYFGPGTRLTVL.

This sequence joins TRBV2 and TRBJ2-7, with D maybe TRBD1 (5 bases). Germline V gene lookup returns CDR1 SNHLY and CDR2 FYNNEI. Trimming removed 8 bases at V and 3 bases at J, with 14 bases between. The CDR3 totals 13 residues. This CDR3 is CASFSRENYEQYF. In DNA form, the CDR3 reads TGTGCCAGCTTTAGCAGGGAAAACTACGAGCAGTACTTC.

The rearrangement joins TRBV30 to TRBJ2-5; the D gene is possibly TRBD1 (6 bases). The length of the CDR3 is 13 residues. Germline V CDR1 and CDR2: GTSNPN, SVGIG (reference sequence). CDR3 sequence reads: CGHRVGPGETQYF. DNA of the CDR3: TGTGGTCACAGGGTAGGACCGGGGGAGACCCAGTACTTC.

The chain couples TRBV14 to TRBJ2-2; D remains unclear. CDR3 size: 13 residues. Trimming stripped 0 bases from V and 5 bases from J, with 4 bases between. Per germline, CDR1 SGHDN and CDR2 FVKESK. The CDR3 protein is CASSQDRTGELFF. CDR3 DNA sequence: TGTGCCAGCAGCCAAGACAGAACCGGGGAGCTGTTTTTT.

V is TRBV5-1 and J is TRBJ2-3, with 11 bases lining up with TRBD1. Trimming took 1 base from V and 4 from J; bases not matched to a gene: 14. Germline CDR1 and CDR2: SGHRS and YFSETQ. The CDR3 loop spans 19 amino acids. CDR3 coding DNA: TGCGCCAGCAGCTTGAAACCGGGACAGGGGGGCGGTGGGGCAGATACGCAGTATTTT. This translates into CASSLKPGQGGGGADTQYF.

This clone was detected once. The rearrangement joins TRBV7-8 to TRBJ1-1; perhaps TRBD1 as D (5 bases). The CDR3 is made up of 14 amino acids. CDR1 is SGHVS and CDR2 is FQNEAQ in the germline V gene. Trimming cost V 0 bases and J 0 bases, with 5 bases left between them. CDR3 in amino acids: CASSLAGLNTEAFF. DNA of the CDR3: TGTGCCAGCAGCTTAGCGGGGCTGAACACTGAAGCTTTCTTT.

As DNA, the CDR3 is TGTGCCAGCAGCTTAGAGAGGAGGGGTACCTACAATGAGCAGTTCTTC. Translated: CASSLERRGTYNEQFF. The J gene is TRBJ2-1, the V gene TRBV11-3; D possibly corresponds to TRBD2 (6 bases). The germline V and J ends were trimmed by 0 bases and 2 bases, with 11 bases remaining between them. Germline V CDR1 and CDR2: SGHNT, YENEEA. The CDR3 spans 16 residues. The variable domain in full, with the rest retrieved from reference TRBV11-3 and TRBJ2-1, is EAGVVQSPRYKIIEKKQPVAFWCNPISGHNTLYWYLQNLGQGPELLIRYENEEAVDDSQLPKDRFSAERLKGVDSTLKIQPAELGDSAVYLCASSLERRGTYNEQFFGPGTRLTVL.

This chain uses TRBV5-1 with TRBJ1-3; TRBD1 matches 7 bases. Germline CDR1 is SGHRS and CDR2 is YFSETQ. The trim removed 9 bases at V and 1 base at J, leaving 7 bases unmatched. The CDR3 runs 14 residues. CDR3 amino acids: CATRQGSSGNTIYF. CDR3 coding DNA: TGCGCCACCAGACAGGGATCGTCTGGAAACACCATATATTTT.

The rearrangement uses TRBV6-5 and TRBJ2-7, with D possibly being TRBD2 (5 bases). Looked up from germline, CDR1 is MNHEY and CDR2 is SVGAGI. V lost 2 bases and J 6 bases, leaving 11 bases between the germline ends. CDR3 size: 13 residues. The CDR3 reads CASSYDYHSEQYF. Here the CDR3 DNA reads TGTGCCAGCAGTTACGACTACCACTCCGAGCAGTACTTC.

CDR3: CASSFRTSGSGEQYF. The CDR3 region has the DNA TGTGCCAGCAGCTTCAGGACTAGCGGGAGTGGCGAGCAGTACTTC. The chain couples TRBV7-2 to TRBJ2-7; TRBD2 aligns across 13 bases. The CDR3 is 15 residues long. After removal of 3 bases from V and 6 bases from J, the junction contained 5 bases not matched to a gene. The germline V gene has CDR1 SGHTA and CDR2 FQGNSA.

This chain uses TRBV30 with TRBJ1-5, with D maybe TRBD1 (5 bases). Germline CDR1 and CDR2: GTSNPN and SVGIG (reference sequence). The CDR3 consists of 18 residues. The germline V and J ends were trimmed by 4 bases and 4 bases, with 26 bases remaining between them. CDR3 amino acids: CAWNLLVGLRQTNQPQHF. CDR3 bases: TGTGCCTGGAACCTCCTGGTGGGGCTTCGACAGACAAATCAGCCCCAGCATTTT.

CDR3: CATSSRTGTETQYF. The CDR3 DNA reads TGTGCCACCTCTTCTCGGACGGGAACAGAGACCCAGTACTTC. This chain connects TRBV2 to TRBJ2-5, with D possibly TRBD2 on 5 matching bases. There are 14 residues in the CDR3. Trimming removed 10 bases from V and 4 bases from J, with 19 bases in between. Germline CDR1 and CDR2: SNHLY and FYNNEI.

CDR3 DNA: TGTGCCAGCAGCCCGGCTGGGACAGGGGGCAACCGCTACACCTTC. The encoded protein is CASSPAGTGGNRYTF. V gene TRBV5-6 combines with J gene TRBJ1-2, with 12 bases that match TRBD1. This CDR3 is 15 amino acids long. V gave up 4 bases and J gave up 9 bases; unmatched junction bases: 10. CDR1 is SGHDT, CDR2 YYEEEE, per germline.

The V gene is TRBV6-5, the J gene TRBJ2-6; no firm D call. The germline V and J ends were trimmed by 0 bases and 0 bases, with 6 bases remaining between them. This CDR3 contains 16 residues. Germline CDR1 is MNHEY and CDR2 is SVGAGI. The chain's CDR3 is CASSYSESSGANVLTF. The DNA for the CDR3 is TGTGCCAGCAGTTACTCAGAGAGCTCTGGGGCCAACGTCCTGACTTTC.

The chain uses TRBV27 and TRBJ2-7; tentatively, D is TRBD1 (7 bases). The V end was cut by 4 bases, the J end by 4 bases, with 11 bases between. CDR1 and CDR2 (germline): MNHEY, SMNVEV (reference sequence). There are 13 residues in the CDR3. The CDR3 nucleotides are TGTGCCAGCAGTTACTCAGGGGGGTACGAGCAGTACTTC. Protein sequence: CASSYSGGYEQYF.

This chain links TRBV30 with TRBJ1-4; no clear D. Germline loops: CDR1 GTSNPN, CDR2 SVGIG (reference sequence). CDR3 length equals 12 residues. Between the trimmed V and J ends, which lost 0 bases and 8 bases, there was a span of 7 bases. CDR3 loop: CAWSVLGEKLFF. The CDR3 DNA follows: TGTGCCTGGAGTGTACTAGGGGAAAAACTGTTTTTT.

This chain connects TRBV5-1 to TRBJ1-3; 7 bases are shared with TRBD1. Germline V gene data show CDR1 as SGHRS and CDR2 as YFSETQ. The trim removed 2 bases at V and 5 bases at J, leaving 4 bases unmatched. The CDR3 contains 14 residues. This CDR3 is CASSFTGVRNTIYF. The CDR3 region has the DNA TGCGCCAGCAGCTTTACAGGGGTTAGAAACACCATATATTTT.

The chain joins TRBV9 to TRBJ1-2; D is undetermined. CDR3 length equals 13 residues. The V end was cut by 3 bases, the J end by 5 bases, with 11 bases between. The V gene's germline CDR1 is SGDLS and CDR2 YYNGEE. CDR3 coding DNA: TGTGCCAGCAGCGCCCTAACTTCTTATGGCTACACCTTC. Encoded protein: CASSALTSYGYTF.

The CDR3 loop reads CASSYGFGGEQYF. The CDR3 nucleotides are TGTGCCAGCAGTTACGGTTTCGGTGGCGAGCAGTACTTC. The chain links TRBV6-5 to TRBJ2-7; D not certain. This CDR3 contains 13 residues. Trimming pared 2 bases from V and 6 bases from J, leaving 11 bases between. Germline V lookup: CDR1 MNHEY, CDR2 SVGAGI.

CDR3 in DNA: TGCAGCGTTGAAAGTCGAAACAGGGGGCTCTACGAGCAGTACTTC. Residues: CSVESRNRGLYEQYF. The chain combines TRBV29-1 with TRBJ2-7, with 9 nucleotides matching TRBD1. Germline trimming cut 2 bases from V and 3 bases from J; bases unmatched to any gene: 8. CDR3 length equals 15 residues. Germline assignment: CDR1 SQVTM and CDR2 ANQGSEA.

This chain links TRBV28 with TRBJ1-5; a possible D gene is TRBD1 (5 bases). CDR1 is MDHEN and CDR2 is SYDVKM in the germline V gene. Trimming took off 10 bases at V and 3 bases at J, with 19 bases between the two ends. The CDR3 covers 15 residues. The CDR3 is CATGPRGVDNQPQHF. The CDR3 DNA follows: TGTGCCACCGGACCACGGGGGGTGGACAATCAGCCCCAGCATTTT.